The clone carrying this TCR beta chain was picked up many times. This entry belongs to a study of T cell repertoires in cytomegalovirus infection. In TCRdb, the reads were re-called with MiXCR into one record per CDR3 protein. This sample carries fewer than 350,000 distinct CDR3 sequences, around a sixth of them seen once, and the ten largest clones take about 12%. This sequence originates from a human donor in good health (CMV status not recorded). Some clones in this sample may be carry-over from other donors' samples. The sample taken for sequencing was PBMCs.

CDR3 in DNA: TGTGCCAGCAGAAACACCGGGGAGCTGTTTTTT. Encoded protein: CASRNTGELFF. The chain couples TRBV7-9 to TRBJ2-2; D gene uncertain. The CDR3 spans 11 residues. Germline V lookup: CDR1 SEHNR, CDR2 FQNEAQ (reference sequence). The V and J ends lost 6 bases and 2 bases respectively, with 1 base between them.